These T cell receptor beta chains were read from a single sample in a study of control samples from healthy donors and cancer patients. Some clones are missing from TCRdb's copy, which holds only in-frame ones; the method was immunoSEQ multiplex PCR. The table has a few hundred thousand clones, over 75% seen once; the top ten hold more than 6%. Sequenced: PBMCs. These receptors were collected from a man aged 35-49 years with head and neck cancer. Both conserved end residues are part of each CDR3. The D gene is left open where the match is weak. Size tells how often a clone was seen (once, few, many) or the class of an expanded clone, and some rows leave it out.

v_gene: TRBV28; d_gene: .; j_gene: TRBJ2-3; abundance: .; CDR3nt: TGTGCCAGCGCCCCTTCAGATACGCAGTATTTT; CDR3aa: CASAPSDTQYF
v_gene: TRBV6-4; d_gene: TRBD1; j_gene: TRBJ2-3; abundance: .; CDR3nt: TGTGCCAGCAGTGAAGCCAGGGGGACAGATACGCAGTATTTT; CDR3aa: CASSEARGTDTQYF
v_gene: TRBV6-5; d_gene: TRBD1; j_gene: TRBJ2-7; abundance: .; CDR3nt: TGTGCCAGCAGACACCGGGACAGGGTGTACGAGCAGTACTTC; CDR3aa: CASRHRDRVYEQYF
v_gene: TRBV2; d_gene: TRBD2; j_gene: TRBJ2-1; abundance: .; CDR3nt: TGTGCCAGCAGTGACAAGGGGACTAGCGGGAAGAATGAGCAGTTCTTC; CDR3aa: CASSDKGTSGKNEQFF
v_gene: TRBV7-2; d_gene: .; j_gene: TRBJ2-3; abundance: .; CDR3nt: TGTGCCAGCAGCTTACGGGGAACCTACACAGATACGCAGTATTTT; CDR3aa: CASSLRGTYTDTQYF
v_gene: TRBV5-5; d_gene: TRBD1; j_gene: TRBJ2-1; abundance: .; CDR3nt: TGTGCCAGCAGCATAGGACAGGGGGCTTTTGAGCAGTTCTTC; CDR3aa: CASSIGQGAFEQFF
v_gene: TRBV6-5; d_gene: .; j_gene: TRBJ1-1; abundance: .; CDR3nt: TGTGCCAGCATGGAGGGGTCGAACACTGAAGCTTTCTTT; CDR3aa: CASMEGSNTEAFF
v_gene: TRBV6-2/TRBV6-3; d_gene: .; j_gene: TRBJ1-2; abundance: .; CDR3nt: TGTGCCAGCAGCCCGACCGGGGCCTCTGGCTACACCTTC; CDR3aa: CASSPTGASGYTF
v_gene: TRBV7-6; d_gene: TRBD1; j_gene: TRBJ2-7; abundance: .; CDR3nt: TGTGCCAGCAGCTCAGCCGCGGGACAGGGTGGTTACGAGCAGTACTTC; CDR3aa: CASSSAAGQGGYEQYF
v_gene: TRBV3-1/TRBV3-2; d_gene: TRBD1; j_gene: TRBJ1-2; abundance: once; CDR3nt: TGTGCCAGCAGGGCGGGACAGGGCGGCGCCGGCTACACCTTC; CDR3aa: CASRAGQGGAGYTF
v_gene: TRBV6-1; d_gene: TRBD1; j_gene: TRBJ2-7; abundance: .; CDR3nt: TGTGCCAGCAGTGGTGTTCGGACAGGCGAATCCTACGAGCAGTACTTC; CDR3aa: CASSGVRTGESYEQYF
v_gene: TRBV19; d_gene: TRBD1; j_gene: TRBJ2-2; abundance: .; CDR3nt: TGTGCCAGTAGTATATGGCAGGGGGCCGGGGAGCTGTTTTTT; CDR3aa: CASSIWQGAGELFF
v_gene: TRBV5-1; d_gene: .; j_gene: TRBJ1-6; abundance: .; CDR3nt: TGCGCCAGCAGCTCCGGACGGGAGGAGTCACCCCTCCACTTT; CDR3aa: CASSSGREESPLHF
v_gene: TRBV6-1; d_gene: TRBD1; j_gene: TRBJ2-5; abundance: .; CDR3nt: TGTGCCAGCAGTGACCTCGGACAGGGTAGGCCGGTAGAGACCCAGTACTTC; CDR3aa: CASSDLGQGRPVETQYF